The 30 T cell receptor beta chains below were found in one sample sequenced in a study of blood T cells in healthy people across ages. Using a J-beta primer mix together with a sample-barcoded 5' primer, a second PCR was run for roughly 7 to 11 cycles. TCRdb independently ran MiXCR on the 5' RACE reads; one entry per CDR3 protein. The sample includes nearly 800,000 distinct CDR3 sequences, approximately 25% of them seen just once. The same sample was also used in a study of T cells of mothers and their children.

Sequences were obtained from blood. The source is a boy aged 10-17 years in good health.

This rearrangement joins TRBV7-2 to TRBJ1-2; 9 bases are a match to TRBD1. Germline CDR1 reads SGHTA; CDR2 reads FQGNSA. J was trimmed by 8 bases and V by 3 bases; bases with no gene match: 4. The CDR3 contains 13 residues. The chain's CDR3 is CASSFTGGGGYTF. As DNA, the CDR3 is TGTGCCAGCAGCTTCACAGGGGGCGGAGGCTACACCTTC.

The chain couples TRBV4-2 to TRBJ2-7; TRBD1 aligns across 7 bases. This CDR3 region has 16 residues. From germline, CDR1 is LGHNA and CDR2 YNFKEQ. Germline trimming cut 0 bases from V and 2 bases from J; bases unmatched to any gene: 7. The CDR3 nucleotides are TGTGCCAGCAGCCAAGATTTAGGGGGCGAAACCTACGAGCAGTACTTC. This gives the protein CASSQDLGGETYEQYF.

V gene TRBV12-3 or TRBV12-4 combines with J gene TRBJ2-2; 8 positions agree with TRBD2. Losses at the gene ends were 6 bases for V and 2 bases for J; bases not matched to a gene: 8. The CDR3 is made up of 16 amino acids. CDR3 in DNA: TGTGCCAGCAGATTGACTAGCGTATGTAACACCGGGGAGCTGTTTTTT. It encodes CASRLTSVCNTGELFF.

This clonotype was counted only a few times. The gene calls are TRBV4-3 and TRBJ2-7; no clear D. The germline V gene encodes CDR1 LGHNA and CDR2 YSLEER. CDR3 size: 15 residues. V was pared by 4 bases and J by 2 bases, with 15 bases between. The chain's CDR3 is CASSLRSDGPYEQYF. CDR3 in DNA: TGCGCCAGCAGCCTTCGATCTGACGGCCCCTACGAGCAGTACTTC.

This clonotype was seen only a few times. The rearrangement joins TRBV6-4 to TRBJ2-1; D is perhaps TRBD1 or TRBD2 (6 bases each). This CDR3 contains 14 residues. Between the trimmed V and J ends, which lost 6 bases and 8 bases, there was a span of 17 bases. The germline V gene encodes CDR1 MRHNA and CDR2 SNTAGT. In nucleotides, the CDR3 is TGTGCCAGCAGCAAATACAGGGAGCGGGATGAGCAGTTCTTC. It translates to CASSKYRERDEQFF.

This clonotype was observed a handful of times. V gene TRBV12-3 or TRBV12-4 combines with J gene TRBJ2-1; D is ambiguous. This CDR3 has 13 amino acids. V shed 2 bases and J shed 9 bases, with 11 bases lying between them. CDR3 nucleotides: TGTGCCAGCAGTTTACGGCTGCTCTTTGAGCAGTTCTTC. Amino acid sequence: CASSLRLLFEQFF.

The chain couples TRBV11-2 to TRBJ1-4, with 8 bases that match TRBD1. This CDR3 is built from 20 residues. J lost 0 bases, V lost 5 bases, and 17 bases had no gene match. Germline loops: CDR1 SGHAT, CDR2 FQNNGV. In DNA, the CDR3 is TGTGCCAGCAGCATAGGGAACCCGACAGGGGAGATTGCAACTAATGAAAAACTGTTTTTT. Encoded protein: CASSIGNPTGEIATNEKLFF.

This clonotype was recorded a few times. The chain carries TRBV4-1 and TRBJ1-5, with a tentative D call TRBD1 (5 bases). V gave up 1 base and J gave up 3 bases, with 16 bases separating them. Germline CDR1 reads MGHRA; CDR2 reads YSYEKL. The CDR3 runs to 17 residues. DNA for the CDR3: TGCGCCAGCAGCCAAGTGGGGCCGGGTGGGACCAATCAGCCCCAGCATTTT. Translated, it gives CASSQVGPGGTNQPQHF.

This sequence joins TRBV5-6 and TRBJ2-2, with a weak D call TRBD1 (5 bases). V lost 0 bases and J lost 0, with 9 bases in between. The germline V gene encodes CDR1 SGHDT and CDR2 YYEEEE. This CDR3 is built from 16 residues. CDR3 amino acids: CASSLGGSPNTGELFF. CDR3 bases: TGTGCCAGCAGCTTGGGGGGCTCTCCGAACACCGGGGAGCTGTTTTTT.

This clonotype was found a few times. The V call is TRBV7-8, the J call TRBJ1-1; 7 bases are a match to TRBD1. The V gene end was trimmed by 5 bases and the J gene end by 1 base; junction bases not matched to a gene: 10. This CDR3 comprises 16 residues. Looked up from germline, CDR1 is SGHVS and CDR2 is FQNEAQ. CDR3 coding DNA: TGTGCCAGCAGCCACTCCACAGGGGTACGGAACACTGAAGCTTTCTTT. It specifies CASSHSTGVRNTEAFF.

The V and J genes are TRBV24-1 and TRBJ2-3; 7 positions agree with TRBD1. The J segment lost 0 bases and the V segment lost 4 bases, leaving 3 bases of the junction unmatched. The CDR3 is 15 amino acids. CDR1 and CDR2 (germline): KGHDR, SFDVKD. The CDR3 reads CATSEQGPSTDTQYF. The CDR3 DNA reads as TGTGCCACCAGTGAACAGGGGCCCAGCACAGATACGCAGTATTTT.

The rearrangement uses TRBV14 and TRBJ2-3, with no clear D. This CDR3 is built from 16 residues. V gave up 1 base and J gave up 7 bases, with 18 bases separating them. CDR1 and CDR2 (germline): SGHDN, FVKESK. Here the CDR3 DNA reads TGTGCCAGCAGCCAAGGTATAAGGGTAGGAGTACATACGCAGTATTTT. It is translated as CASSQGIRVGVHTQYF.

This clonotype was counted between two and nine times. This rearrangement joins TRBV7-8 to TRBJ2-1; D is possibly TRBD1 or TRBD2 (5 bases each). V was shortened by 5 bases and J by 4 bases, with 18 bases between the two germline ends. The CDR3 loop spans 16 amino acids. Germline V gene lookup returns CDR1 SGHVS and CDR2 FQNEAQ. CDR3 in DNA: TGTGCCAGCAGCGGCCGCCGGGACGGACCATACAATGAGCAGTTCTTC. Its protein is CASSGRRDGPYNEQFF.

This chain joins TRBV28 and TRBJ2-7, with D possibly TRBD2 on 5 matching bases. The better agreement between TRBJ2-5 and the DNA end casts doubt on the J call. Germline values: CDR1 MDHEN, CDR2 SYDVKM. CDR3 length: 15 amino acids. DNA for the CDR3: TGTGCCAGCAGTTTGAGTCGAGGGTTCGGGGAGACCCAGTACTTC. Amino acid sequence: CASSLSRGFGETQYF.

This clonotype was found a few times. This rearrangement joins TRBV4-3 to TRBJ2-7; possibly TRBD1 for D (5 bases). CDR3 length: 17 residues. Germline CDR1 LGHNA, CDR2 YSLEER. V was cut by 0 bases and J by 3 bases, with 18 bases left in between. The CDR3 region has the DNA TGCGCCAGCAGCCAAGAACCCCAACCGCAGGGCCTCTACGAGCAGTACTTC. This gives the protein CASSQEPQPQGLYEQYF.

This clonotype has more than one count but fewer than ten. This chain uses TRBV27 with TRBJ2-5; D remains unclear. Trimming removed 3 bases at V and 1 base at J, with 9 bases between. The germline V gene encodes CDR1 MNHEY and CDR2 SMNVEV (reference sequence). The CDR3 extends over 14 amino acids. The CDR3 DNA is TGTGCCAGCAGTTTTCTTAAGTCCCAAGAGACCCAGTACTTC. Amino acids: CASSFLKSQETQYF.

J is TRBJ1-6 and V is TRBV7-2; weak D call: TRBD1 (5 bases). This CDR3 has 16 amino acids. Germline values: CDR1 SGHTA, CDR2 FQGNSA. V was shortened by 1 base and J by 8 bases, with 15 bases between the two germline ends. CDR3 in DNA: TGTGCCAGCAGCTTAGATAGGGCAGGGACTTATTCACCCCTCCACTTT. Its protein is CASSLDRAGTYSPLHF.

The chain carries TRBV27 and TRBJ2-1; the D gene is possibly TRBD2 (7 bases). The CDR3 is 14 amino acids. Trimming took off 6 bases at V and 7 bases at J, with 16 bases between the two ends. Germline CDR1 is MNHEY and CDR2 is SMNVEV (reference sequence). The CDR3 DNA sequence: TGTGCCAGCAGAGGGGGGGGGATGATAAATGAGCAGTTCTTC. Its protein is CASRGGGMINEQFF.

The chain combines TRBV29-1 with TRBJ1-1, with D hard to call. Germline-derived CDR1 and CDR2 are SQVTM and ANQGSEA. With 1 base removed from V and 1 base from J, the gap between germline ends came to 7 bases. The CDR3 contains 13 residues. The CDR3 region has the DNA TGCAGCGTTGAAGGGTACGCGAACACTGAAGCTTTCTTT. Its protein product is CSVEGYANTEAFF.

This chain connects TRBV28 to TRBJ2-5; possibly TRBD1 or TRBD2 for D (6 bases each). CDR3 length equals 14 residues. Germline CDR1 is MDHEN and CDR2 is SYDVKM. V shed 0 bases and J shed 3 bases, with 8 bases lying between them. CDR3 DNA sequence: TGTGCCAGCAGTTTATGGGAGGGGGAAGAGACCCAGTACTTC. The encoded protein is CASSLWEGEETQYF.

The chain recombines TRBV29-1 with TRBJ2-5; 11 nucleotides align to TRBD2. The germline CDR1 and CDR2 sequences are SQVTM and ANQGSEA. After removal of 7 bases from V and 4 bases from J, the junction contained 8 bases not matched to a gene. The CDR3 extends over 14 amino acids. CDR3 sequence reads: CSGEAGTSGETQYF. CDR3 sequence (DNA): TGCAGCGGCGAAGCCGGGACTAGCGGAGAGACCCAGTACTTC.

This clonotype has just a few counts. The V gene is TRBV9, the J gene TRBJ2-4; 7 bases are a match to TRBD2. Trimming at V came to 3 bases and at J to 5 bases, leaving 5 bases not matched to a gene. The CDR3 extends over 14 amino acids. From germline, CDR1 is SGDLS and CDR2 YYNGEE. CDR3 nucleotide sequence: TGTGCCAGCAGCGCTGGGACTACCCAAAACATTCAGTACTTC. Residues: CASSAGTTQNIQYF.

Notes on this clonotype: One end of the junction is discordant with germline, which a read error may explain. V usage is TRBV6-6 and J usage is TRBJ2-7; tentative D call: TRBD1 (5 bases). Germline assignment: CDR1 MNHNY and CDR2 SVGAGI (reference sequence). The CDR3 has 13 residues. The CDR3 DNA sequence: TGTGCCCGCAGTTATGGGGCCGGATACGAGCAGTACTTC. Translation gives CARSYGAGYEQYF.

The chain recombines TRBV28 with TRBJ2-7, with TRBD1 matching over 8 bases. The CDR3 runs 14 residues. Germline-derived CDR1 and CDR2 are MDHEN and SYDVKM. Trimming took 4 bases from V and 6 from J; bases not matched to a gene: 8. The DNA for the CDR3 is TGTGCCAGCAGTTGGGACAGGTCATCAAGCGAGCAGTACTTC. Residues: CASSWDRSSSEQYF. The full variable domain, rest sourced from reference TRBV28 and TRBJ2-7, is DVKVTQSSRYLVKRTGEKVFLECVQDMDHENMFWYRQDPGLGLRLIYFSYDVKMKEKGDIPEGYSVSREKKERFSLILESASTNQTSMYLCASSWDRSSSEQYFGPGTRLTVT.

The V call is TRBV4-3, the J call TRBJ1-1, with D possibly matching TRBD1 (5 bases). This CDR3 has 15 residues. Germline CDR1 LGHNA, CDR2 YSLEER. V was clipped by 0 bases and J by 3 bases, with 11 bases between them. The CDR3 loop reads CASSQELRGDTEAFF. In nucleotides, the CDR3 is TGCGCCAGCAGCCAAGAATTACGGGGGGACACTGAAGCTTTCTTT.

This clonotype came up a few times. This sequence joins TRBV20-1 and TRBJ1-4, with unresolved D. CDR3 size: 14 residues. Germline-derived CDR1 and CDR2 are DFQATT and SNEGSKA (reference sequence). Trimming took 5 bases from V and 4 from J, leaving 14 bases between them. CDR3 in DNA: TGCAGTGCTCCCCTGAATAGTGGTAATGAAAAACTGTTTTTT. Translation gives CSAPLNSGNEKLFF.

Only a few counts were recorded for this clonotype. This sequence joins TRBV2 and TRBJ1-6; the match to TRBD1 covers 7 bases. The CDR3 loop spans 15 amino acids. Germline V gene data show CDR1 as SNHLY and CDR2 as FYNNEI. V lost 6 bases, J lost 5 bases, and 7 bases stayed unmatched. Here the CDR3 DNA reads TGTGCCAGCAGAGCCCAGGGGGTTAATAATTCACCCCTCCACTTT. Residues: CASRAQGVNNSPLHF. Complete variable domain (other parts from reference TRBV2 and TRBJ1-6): EPEVTQTPSHQVTQMGQEVILRCVPISNHLYFYWYRQILGQKVEFLVSFYNNEISEKSEIFDDQFSVERPDGSNFTLKIRSTKLEDSAMYFCASRAQGVNNSPLHFGNGTRLTVT.

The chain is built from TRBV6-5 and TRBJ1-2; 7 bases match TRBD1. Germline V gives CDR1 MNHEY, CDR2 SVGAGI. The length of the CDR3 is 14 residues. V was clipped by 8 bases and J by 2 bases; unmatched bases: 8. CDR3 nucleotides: TGTGCCAGCGGGGAAACAGGGGCGAACTATGGCTACACCTTC. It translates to CASGETGANYGYTF.

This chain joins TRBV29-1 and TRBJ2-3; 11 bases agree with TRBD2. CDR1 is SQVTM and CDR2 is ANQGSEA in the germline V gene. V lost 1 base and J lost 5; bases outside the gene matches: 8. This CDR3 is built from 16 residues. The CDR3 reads CSVEALAGAGRDTQYF. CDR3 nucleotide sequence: TGCAGCGTTGAAGCACTAGCGGGGGCCGGGCGAGATACGCAGTATTTT.

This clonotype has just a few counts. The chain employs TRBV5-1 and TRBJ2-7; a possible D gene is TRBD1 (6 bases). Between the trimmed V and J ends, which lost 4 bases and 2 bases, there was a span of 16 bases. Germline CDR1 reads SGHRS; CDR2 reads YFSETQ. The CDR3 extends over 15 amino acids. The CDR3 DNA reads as TGCGCCAGCAGCCCACAGGGAGAGGTTACCTACGAGCAGTACTTC. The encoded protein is CASSPQGEVTYEQYF.